The 29 T cell receptor beta chains below all came from one sample that was sequenced in a study of blood T cell repertoires in COVID-19 (TCRdb year 2020). Library preparation employed the immunoSEQ multiplex PCR assay. In TCRdb, the immuneACCESS table is reduced to in-frame sequences with V and J assigned. These tables do not hold every clone; where another copy was compared, an unresolved V gene accounts for under half, and the others remain unexplained. This sample holds about 83,000 clones; approximately 85% were observed only once. Of the sample, about 8.5% is held by the ten largest clones. The specimen was peripheral blood. The receptors shown here come from a man in his fifties or sixties with active COVID-19.

The chain carries TRBV7-9 and TRBJ1-5, with D possibly matching TRBD1 (6 bases). The CDR3 runs to 15 residues. Trimming took 4 bases from V and 0 from J, leaving 10 bases between them. Per germline, CDR1 SEHNR and CDR2 FQNEAQ (reference sequence). The CDR3 is CASSSQGYSNQPQHF. DNA for the CDR3: TGTGCCAGCAGCTCCCAGGGGTATAGCAATCAGCCCCAGCATTTT.

This clone has only a few counts. V gene TRBV7-2 combines with J gene TRBJ2-5, with TRBD1 as a possible D gene (5 bases). This CDR3 region has 14 residues. Trimming removed 5 bases at V and 4 bases at J, with 14 bases between. Per germline, CDR1 SGHTA and CDR2 FQGNSA. The CDR3 coding sequence is TGTGCCAGCAGCGCCGCAGGGCAAGGAGAGACCCAGTACTTC. Protein product: CASSAAGQGETQYF. The full variable domain, its missing parts supplied by reference TRBV7-2 and TRBJ2-5, is GAGVSQSPSNKVTEKGKDVELRCDPISGHTALYWYRQSLGQGLEFLIYFQGNSAPDKSGLPSDRFSAERTGGSVSTLTIQRTQQEDSAVYLCASSAAGQGETQYFGPGTRLLVL.

This chain connects TRBV4-2 to TRBJ2-7; 11 nucleotides match TRBD2. There are 17 residues in the CDR3. The V gene's germline CDR1 is LGHNA and CDR2 YNFKEQ. Trimming removed 2 bases from V and 3 bases from J; junction bases left unmatched: 9. Here the CDR3 reads CASSQRVSGTSGYEQYF. CDR3 DNA: TGTGCCAGCAGCCAAAGGGTCTCCGGGACTAGCGGCTACGAGCAGTACTTC.

The chain links TRBV18 to TRBJ2-2; 11 nucleotides match TRBD2. There are 15 residues in the CDR3. The ends lost 5 bases at V and 4 bases at J; junction bases unmatched: 3. The germline V gene encodes CDR1 KGHSH and CDR2 LQKENI. In DNA, the CDR3 is TGTGCCAGCTCAACTAGCGGGAGTAGCACCGGGGAGCTGTTTTTT. Translating it yields CASSTSGSSTGELFF. Using reference TRBV18 and TRBJ2-2 for the parts outside the CDR3, the full variable domain is NAGVMQNPRHLVRRRGQEARLRCSPMKGHSHVYWYRQLPEEGLKFMVYLQKENIIDESGMPKERFSAEFPKEGPSILRIQQVVRGDSAAYFCASSTSGSSTGELFFGEGSRLTVL.

In nucleotides, the CDR3 is TGCGCCAGCAGCTTGAAGACAGGGGAGGGTAATGAAAAACTGTTTTTT. Translated: CASSLKTGEGNEKLFF. The chain links TRBV5-1 to TRBJ1-4; 8 positions agree with TRBD1. Germline V gene lookup returns CDR1 SGHRS and CDR2 YFSETQ. The V segment lost 1 base and the J segment 4 bases; nucleotides outside the gene matches: 6. The length of the CDR3 is 16 residues. Complete variable domain (other parts from reference TRBV5-1 and TRBJ1-4): KAGVTQTPRYLIKTRGQQVTLSCSPISGHRSVSWYQQTPGQGLQFLFEYFSETQRNKGNFPGRFSGRQFSNSRSEMNVSTLELGDSALYLCASSLKTGEGNEKLFFGSGTQLSVL.

CDR3 bases: TGTGCCAGCAGTCCACCCAGAAGGACAGGGAACGGAAAACTGTTTTTT. It codes for CASSPPRRTGNGKLFF. This chain uses TRBV2 with TRBJ1-4, with 8 bases identical to TRBD1. The junction had 15 bases not matched to a gene; V was cut back by 5 bases and J by 10 bases. The CDR3 loop spans 16 amino acids. The V gene's germline CDR1 is SNHLY and CDR2 FYNNEI.

The chain links TRBV19 to TRBJ1-6; D perhaps matches TRBD1 (5 bases). The V gene lost 7 bases and the J gene lost 8 bases, with 24 bases spanning the gap. There are 17 residues in the CDR3. Per the germline V gene, CDR1 is LNHDA and CDR2 is SQIVND (reference sequence). Here the CDR3 reads CASTIGGRQLRYSPLHF. The CDR3 coding sequence is TGTGCCAGTACCATCGGGGGTCGACAGTTACGTTATTCACCCCTCCACTTT.

This clone came up once. This chain uses TRBV19 with TRBJ1-2, with D uncertain. This CDR3 has 15 residues. The germline CDR1 and CDR2 sequences are LNHDA and SQIVND (reference sequence). Trimming shortened V by 5 bases and J by 1 base, and 14 bases separated the two germline ends. The DNA of the CDR3 is TGTGCCAGTAGTGACCGGGTCGATGTTAACTATGGCTACACCTTC. Its protein product is CASSDRVDVNYGYTF.

The chain links TRBV19 to TRBJ2-7; weak D call: TRBD2 (6 bases). The CDR3 length is 15 residues. The germline gives CDR1 LNHDA, CDR2 SQIVND (reference sequence). Trimming cost V 1 base and J 3 bases, with 13 bases left between them. The CDR3 sequence: CASSIGQGGFYEQYF. The CDR3 bases are TGTGCCAGTAGTATAGGGCAGGGAGGATTCTACGAGCAGTACTTC.

V gene TRBV6-5 combines with J gene TRBJ2-7; weak D call: TRBD2 (6 bases). CDR3 size: 15 residues. V was cut by 7 bases and J by 0 bases, with 16 bases left in between. The germline gives CDR1 MNHEY, CDR2 SVGAGI. The CDR3 DNA reads as TGTGCCAGCACCCACTCAGGAGGGGCCTCCTACGAGCAGTACTTC. Residues: CASTHSGGASYEQYF.

This sequence joins TRBV5-1 and TRBJ1-1, with 10 nucleotides matching TRBD1. Trimming removed 1 base from V and 6 bases from J; junction bases left unmatched: 12. The CDR3 contains 17 residues. Per germline, CDR1 SGHRS and CDR2 YFSETQ. Written as DNA, the CDR3 is TGCGCCAGCAGCTTGTCTAGCGGCGCCGGGACAGGGGCTGAAGCTTTCTTT. Translated, it gives CASSLSSGAGTGAEAFF.

This sequence joins TRBV18 and TRBJ2-5; 10 nucleotides agree with TRBD1. Per the germline V gene, CDR1 is KGHSH and CDR2 is LQKENI. The CDR3 contains 15 residues. With 6 bases clipped from V and 2 bases from J, the junction kept 6 bases outside the gene matches. The CDR3 protein is CASSPRQGAQETQYF. Here the CDR3 DNA reads TGTGCCAGCTCGCCTAGACAGGGGGCTCAAGAGACCCAGTACTTC.

The J gene is TRBJ1-1, the V gene TRBV18; 7 bases agree with TRBD1. The CDR3 is made up of 15 amino acids. The trim removed 1 base at V and 3 bases at J, leaving 5 bases unmatched. Per germline, CDR1 KGHSH and CDR2 LQKENI. The CDR3 DNA reads as TGTGCCAGCTCACCACAGGGGGCGTCAGACACTGAAGCTTTCTTT. Amino acids: CASSPQGASDTEAFF.

The rearrangement uses TRBV5-4 and TRBJ1-6; D not certain. This CDR3 spans 15 amino acids. Per the germline V gene, CDR1 is SGHNT and CDR2 is YYREEE (reference sequence). V was trimmed by 0 bases and J by 6 bases, leaving 10 bases between them. The CDR3 DNA reads TGTGCCAGCAGCTTGGTATGGGGAGGTAATTCACCCCTCCACTTT. Translating gives CASSLVWGGNSPLHF.

This clone has only a few counts. This chain links TRBV4-2 with TRBJ2-3; 10 bases are shared with TRBD2. CDR3 length equals 15 residues. The trim removed 0 bases at V and 4 bases at J, leaving 1 base unmatched. Germline V lookup: CDR1 LGHNA, CDR2 YNFKEQ. In DNA, the CDR3 is TGTGCCAGCAGCCAAGAAGCGGGAGGGCCAGATACGCAGTATTTT. The encoded protein is CASSQEAGGPDTQYF.

V is TRBV2 and J is TRBJ2-6; 9 nucleotides line up with TRBD1. The CDR3 totals 21 residues. CDR1 and CDR2 from the germline V gene are SNHLY and FYNNEI. The V and J ends lost 7 bases and 2 bases, in that order; junction bases with no gene match: 21. CDR3 nucleotide sequence: TGTGCCAGCATATACCGGTTATCCGGGACAGGGAGGTCCCCTGGGGCCAACGTCCTGACTTTC. It yields the protein CASIYRLSGTGRSPGANVLTF.

This chain connects TRBV15 to TRBJ2-2; TRBD2 matches at 9 bases. The J segment lost 4 bases and the V segment lost 3 bases, leaving 9 bases of the junction unmatched. Germline V gene lookup returns CDR1 LNHNV and CDR2 YYDKDF (reference sequence). The CDR3 contains 17 residues. The CDR3 nucleotides are TGTGCCACCAGCAGGCTAGCGGGAAACGGGGGCACCGGGGAGCTGTTTTTT. This gives the protein CATSRLAGNGGTGELFF.

This clone has more than one count but fewer than ten. The rearrangement joins TRBV4-3 to TRBJ1-4; D possibly corresponds to TRBD1 (5 bases). Germline V CDR1 and CDR2: LGHNA, YSLEER. The CDR3 has 17 residues. Trimming pared 4 bases from V and 0 bases from J, leaving 15 bases between. The CDR3 DNA reads TGCGCCAGCAGCCTGCTGGGGGGTGAAGCAACTAATGAAAAACTGTTTTTT. The encoded protein is CASSLLGGEATNEKLFF.

This rearrangement joins TRBV5-1 to TRBJ1-1, with D tentatively TRBD1 (5 bases). Germline V gene sequence: CDR1 SGHRS, CDR2 YFSETQ. The CDR3 runs 16 residues. V was cut by 1 base and J by 3 bases, with 16 bases left in between. The CDR3 is CASSLSPRAGDTEAFF. CDR3 sequence (DNA): TGCGCCAGCAGCTTGTCTCCCCGAGCGGGGGACACTGAAGCTTTCTTT.

This clone has just one count. The V gene is TRBV5-5, the J gene TRBJ2-1, with D tentatively TRBD1 (6 bases). Germline CDR1 is SGHKS and CDR2 is YYEKEE (reference sequence). The CDR3 runs to 16 residues. V dropped 0 bases and J dropped 0 bases, with 10 bases sitting between them. The CDR3 region has the DNA TGTGCCAGCAGCTTGGGGGGGCAGAGCTCCTACAATGAGCAGTTCTTC. Protein product: CASSLGGQSSYNEQFF. Supplemented by reference TRBV5-5 and TRBJ2-1, the full variable domain reads DAGVTQSPTHLIKTRGQQVTLRCSPISGHKSVSWYQQVLGQGPQFIFQYYEKEERGRGNFPDRFSARQFPNYSSELNVNALLLGDSALYLCASSLGGQSSYNEQFFGPGTRLTVL.

The chain employs TRBV7-2 and TRBJ2-7; 12 bases fit TRBD1. CDR3 length: 15 residues. Losses at the gene ends were 5 bases for V and 6 bases for J; bases not matched to a gene: 8. CDR1 SGHTA and CDR2 FQGNSA come from the germline V gene. The CDR3 here is CASSPRDRGRGEQYF. The DNA for the CDR3 is TGTGCCAGCAGCCCGCGGGACAGGGGGCGAGGCGAGCAGTACTTC. Full variable domain (outside the CDR3, taken from reference TRBV7-2 and TRBJ2-7): GAGVSQSPSNKVTEKGKDVELRCDPISGHTALYWYRQSLGQGLEFLIYFQGNSAPDKSGLPSDRFSAERTGGSVSTLTIQRTQQEDSAVYLCASSPRDRGRGEQYFGPGTRLTVT.

This chain joins TRBV28 and TRBJ1-6; D is ambiguous. This CDR3 is built from 14 residues. Per germline, CDR1 MDHEN and CDR2 SYDVKM. The V end lost 3 bases, the J end lost 8 bases, and 11 bases lay between the germline ends. CDR3 region: CASSFFGADSPLHF. In DNA form, the CDR3 reads TGTGCCAGCAGTTTCTTCGGTGCTGATTCACCCCTCCACTTT.

The gene calls are TRBV28 and TRBJ1-2; 7 bases match TRBD1. The CDR3 runs to 12 residues. V dropped 5 bases and J dropped 7; count of bases not matched to a gene: 4. The V gene's germline CDR1 is MDHEN and CDR2 SYDVKM. CDR3 sequence reads: CASSLNRGGYTF. The CDR3 nucleotides read TGTGCCAGCAGTCTGAACAGGGGTGGCTACACCTTC.

Notes on this clone: A read error may produce the germline difference seen at one junction end. This chain links TRBV6-5 with TRBJ1-6; D ambiguous. The CDR3 runs to 15 residues. Germline CDR1 is MNHEY and CDR2 is SVGAGI. The CDR3 DNA reads as TGTGCCAGCAGTTACAAGGAGAGCTATAGTTCACCCCTCCACTTT. It specifies CASSYKESYSSPLHF.

V gene TRBV11-2 combines with J gene TRBJ1-4; 8 nucleotides line up with TRBD1. The ends lost 6 bases at V and 5 bases at J; junction bases unmatched: 11. CDR3 length equals 16 residues. CDR1 SGHAT and CDR2 FQNNGV come from the germline V gene. The CDR3 nucleotides are TGTGCCAGCAGTAAACTAGGGACAGGAAAAAATGAAAAACTGTTTTTT. Its translation: CASSKLGTGKNEKLFF.

The chain's CDR3 is CASSPGQGAHQPQHF. In DNA, the CDR3 is TGTGCCAGCAGCCCCGGACAGGGGGCACATCAGCCCCAGCATTTT. The chain has TRBV7-2 and TRBJ1-5; the match to TRBD1 covers 11 bases. The germline V gene has CDR1 SGHTA and CDR2 FQGNSA. V shed 5 bases, J shed 5 bases, and the junction held 5 bases outside the gene matches. The CDR3 length is 15 residues. Full variable domain (rest looked up from reference TRBV7-2 and TRBJ1-5): GAGVSQSPSNKVTEKGKDVELRCDPISGHTALYWYRQSLGQGLEFLIYFQGNSAPDKSGLPSDRFSAERTGGSVSTLTIQRTQQEDSAVYLCASSPGQGAHQPQHFGDGTRLSIL.

This clone has more than one count but fewer than ten. The chain employs TRBV27 and TRBJ1-1; D might be TRBD1 (6 bases). Germline V gene data show CDR1 as MNHEY and CDR2 as SMNVEV (reference sequence). The CDR3 contains 16 residues. Between the trimmed V and J ends, which lost 6 bases and 0 bases, there was a span of 17 bases. Here the CDR3 reads CASSPNSGTLNTEAFF. The CDR3 nucleotides read TGTGCCAGCAGCCCGAACTCCGGGACACTGAACACTGAAGCTTTCTTT.

Note on this clone: Germline is not matched at one junction end, which may reflect a read error. The genes are TRBV7-7 and TRBJ2-1, with 11 bases that match TRBD1. This CDR3 is 15 amino acids long. Germline loops: CDR1 SSHAT, CDR2 FNYEAQ (reference sequence). The CDR3 is CASSLGTGGSNEQFF. DNA for the CDR3: TGTGCTAGCAGCTTAGGGACAGGGGGGAGCAATGAGCAGTTCTTC.

The rearrangement uses TRBV7-9 and TRBJ1-6; TRBD1 matches at 7 bases. V trimming: 5 bases; J trimming: 9 bases; junction bases outside the gene matches: 7. This CDR3 comprises 14 residues. Germline CDR1 is SEHNR and CDR2 is FQNEAQ (reference sequence). The CDR3: CASSGDRESSPLHF. CDR3 DNA sequence: TGTGCCAGCAGCGGAGACAGGGAAAGTTCACCCCTCCACTTT. Looking up the rest from reference TRBV7-9 and TRBJ1-6 gives the full variable domain: DTGVSQNPRHKITKRGQNVTFRCDPISEHNRLYWYRQTLGQGPEFLTYFQNEAQLEKSRLLSDRFSAERPKGSFSTLEIQRTEQGDSAMYLCASSGDRESSPLHFGNGTRLTVT.